This TCR beta chain originates from a study of blood T cell repertoires in COVID-19. Study-wide context: The study drew acute and convalescent COVID-19 samples from the United States, Italy and Spain. T cells, B-cell-depleted T cells, or PBMCs provided the cDNA or gDNA that served as material.

In the source study's methods: Reference gene primer amplification gave estimated nucleated cell counts. The protocol was immunoSEQ multiplex PCR, while the TCRdb copy is restricted to in-frame clones and leaves out a portion. The D gene and trimming were derived from the DNA, and the V and J assignments and clone size from that table. The sample shows around 250,000 clones, about 82% of them seen only once. J gave up 0 bases and V 6 bases, and 5 bases lay outside the gene matches. The CDR3 runs 15 residues. The germline V gene has CDR1 MDHEN and CDR2 SYDVKM. The chain recombines TRBV28 with TRBJ1-3; 7 bases map to TRBD1. This receptor was taken from a man older than 75 with acute or convalescent COVID-19. The sequenced sample consisted of peripheral blood. CDR3 nucleotide sequence: TGTGCCAGCAGAGAACAGGGGCCCTCTGGAAACACCATATATTTT. Amino acids: CASREQGPSGNTIYF.